This TCR beta chain appears in the sequencing data of a study of graft-versus-host responses after intestinal transplantation. Broader study findings: High graft-versus-host to host-versus-graft clonal ratios were seen in allografts of patients with graft-donor T cell macrochimerism. Declines in HvG clones occurring early post-transplant were associated with peak circulating GvH clone levels.

Trimming at V came to 1 base and at J to 5 bases, leaving 23 bases not matched to a gene. CDR3 length: 22 residues. Looked up from germline, CDR1 is LGHNA and CDR2 is YNFKEQ. Plating combined roughly 200,000 CFSE-labeled responder cells with roughly 200,000 irradiated, violet-dye-labeled stimulator cells. Profiling relied on immunoSEQ multiplex PCR, and the TCRdb table lists in-frame clones only, not all of them. The sample includes approximately 21,000 clones, roughly 44% of them seen just once. This material consisted of alloreactive CD8+ T cells from a mixed lymphocyte reaction culture, taken before transplantation. As to subset: CFSE-low proliferating T cells sorted from approximately 6-day pre-transplant mixed lymphocyte reaction (GvH or HvG direction). This TCR was sampled from a human patient who was an organ donor for intestinal transplantation. V gene TRBV4-2 combines with J gene TRBJ2-7; 13 bases match TRBD2. The CDR3 sequence: CASSQVNFWFLPGLAGVNEQYF. CDR3 bases: TGTGCCAGCAGCCAAGTAAATTTCTGGTTTCTCCCCGGACTAGCGGGAGTGAACGAGCAGTACTTC.